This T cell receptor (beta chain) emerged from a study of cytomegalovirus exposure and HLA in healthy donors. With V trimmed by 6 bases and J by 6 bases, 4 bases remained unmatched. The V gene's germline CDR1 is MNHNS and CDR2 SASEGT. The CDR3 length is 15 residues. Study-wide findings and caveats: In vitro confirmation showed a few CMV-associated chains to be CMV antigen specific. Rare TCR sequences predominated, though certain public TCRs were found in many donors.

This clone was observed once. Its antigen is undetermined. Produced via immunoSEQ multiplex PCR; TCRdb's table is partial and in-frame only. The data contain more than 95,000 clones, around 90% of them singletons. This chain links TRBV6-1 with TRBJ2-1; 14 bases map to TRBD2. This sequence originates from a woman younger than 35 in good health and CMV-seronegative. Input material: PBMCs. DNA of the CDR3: TGTGCCAGCAGAACGACTAGCGGGGGGGGCAATGAGCAGTTCTTC. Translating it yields CASRTTSGGGNEQFF.